The 25 T cell receptor beta chains below were found in one sample sequenced in a study of T cell repertoires in cytomegalovirus infection. These TCRs are of unknown antigen specificity. TCRdb independently ran MiXCR on the reads; one entry per CDR3 protein. Of tens of thousands of distinct CDR3 sequences in the sample, around 20% were seen once. The specimen was PBMCs, sequenced either directly or after in vitro stimulation (not recorded which). These receptors all come from a human donor in good health (CMV status not recorded). Some clones in this sample may be carry-over from other donors' samples.

The rearrangement uses TRBV2 and TRBJ2-1; 15 bases fit TRBD2. In germline, CDR1 is SNHLY, CDR2 FYNNEI. The CDR3 covers 20 residues. Unmatched junction bases numbered 14, after V lost 4 bases and J lost 4 bases. CDR3 region: CASSGAAGTSGGLYYNEQFF. Written as DNA, the CDR3 is TGTGCCAGCAGTGGGGCTGCCGGGACTAGCGGGGGGCTTTATTACAATGAGCAGTTCTTC.

The chain has TRBV11-2 and TRBJ2-7; 9 bases map to TRBD2. Germline V gene data show CDR1 as SGHAT and CDR2 as FQNNGV. The length of the CDR3 is 17 residues. The V and J ends lost 6 bases and 2 bases, in that order; junction bases with no gene match: 14. The CDR3 here is CASSSQTSTSGPYEQYF. As DNA, the CDR3 is TGTGCCAGCAGTTCACAAACTTCGACTAGCGGCCCCTACGAGCAGTACTTC.

This clonotype occurred a few times. The rearrangement joins TRBV12-3 or TRBV12-4 to TRBJ1-2; 7 bases map to TRBD1. This CDR3 is 17 amino acids long. V dropped 4 bases and J dropped 4; count of bases not matched to a gene: 15. The CDR3 DNA reads TGTGCCAGCAGTTCCCAGCCCTGGGGACAGCGAACCTATGGCTACACCTTC. Translated: CASSSQPWGQRTYGYTF.

Judged by abundance, this clonotype is medium-sized. The genes are TRBV7-2 and TRBJ2-7, with 11 bases fitting TRBD1. CDR1 SGHTA and CDR2 FQGNSA come from the germline V gene. With V trimmed by 3 bases and J by 2 bases, 9 bases remained unmatched. The CDR3 sequence is 17 residues long. CDR3 loop: CASSFRDRGLGAYEQYF. The CDR3 DNA follows: TGTGCCAGCAGCTTCCGGGACAGGGGGTTGGGTGCCTACGAGCAGTACTTC. The full variable domain, in which reference TRBV7-2 and TRBJ2-7 provide the parts outside the CDR3, is GAGVSQSPSNKVTEKGKDVELRCDPISGHTALYWYRQSLGQGLEFLIYFQGNSAPDKSGLPSDRFSAERTGGSVSTLTIQRTQQEDSAVYLCASSFRDRGLGAYEQYFGPGTRLTVT.

Many counts were recorded for this clonotype. V and J are TRBV6-5 and TRBJ2-1; TRBD2 matches at 9 bases. Germline values: CDR1 MNHEY, CDR2 SVGAGI. This CDR3 has 16 amino acids. Germline trimming cut 0 bases from V and 4 bases from J; bases unmatched to any gene: 4. In nucleotides, the CDR3 is TGTGCCAGCAGTTACTCAGGCCTAGCGGGGTACAATGAGCAGTTCTTC. Translated: CASSYSGLAGYNEQFF.

By share of the sample, this clonotype is medium-sized. V and J are TRBV7-8 and TRBJ1-5, with D perhaps TRBD1 (6 bases). This CDR3 has 14 residues. Germline V gene data show CDR1 as SGHVS and CDR2 as FQNEAQ. V lost 5 bases, J lost 3 bases, and 11 bases lay in between. The CDR3 coding sequence is TGTGCCAGCAGCCCCTGGGGGCCCAATCAGCCCCAGCATTTT. Translated: CASSPWGPNQPQHF.

The table lists this clonotype with many counts. In nucleotides, the CDR3 is TGTGCCAGCAGCTGGGCCGGAGGAACCGGGGAGCTGTTTTTT. This gives the protein CASSWAGGTGELFF. This chain joins TRBV7-2 and TRBJ2-2; D perhaps matches TRBD2 (5 bases). This CDR3 has 14 amino acids. V was trimmed by 4 bases and J by 5 bases, leaving 11 bases between them. Germline V gene lookup returns CDR1 SGHTA and CDR2 FQGNSA.

This clonotype was picked up many times. The chain is built from TRBV11-2 and TRBJ2-1, with D perhaps TRBD2 (5 bases). Germline-derived CDR1 and CDR2 are SGHAT and FQNNGV. The CDR3 runs to 14 residues. V was clipped by 4 bases and J by 9 bases, with 16 bases between them. The CDR3 loop is CASSSYRGWPEQFF. For the CDR3, the DNA is TGTGCCAGCAGCTCCTACCGGGGTTGGCCTGAGCAGTTCTTC.

Worth noting for this clonotype: A read error is likely, as this CDR3 ends without the conserved phenylalanine or tryptophan. This chain joins TRBV5-3 and TRBJ2-5; 11 bases align to TRBD2. TRBV5-3 is marked as an open reading frame, function uncertain. The CDR3 contains 17 residues. In DNA form, the CDR3 reads TGTGCCAGCAGCTTTCGATTAGCGGGAGGGCCGGAGGAGACCCAGTACTCC. Protein: CASSFRLAGGPEETQYS.

The rearrangement links TRBV14 to TRBJ1-4; the D gene is possibly TRBD1 (6 bases). With 1 base removed from V and 7 bases from J, the gap between germline ends came to 13 bases. Germline lookup yields CDR1 SGHDN and CDR2 FVKESK. The CDR3 is 15 amino acids. This CDR3 reads CASSQVVGASEKLFF. DNA for the CDR3: TGTGCCAGCAGCCAAGTGGTGGGGGCGAGTGAAAAACTGTTTTTT.

The chain links TRBV3-1 to TRBJ1-6, with unresolved D. V shed 3 bases and J shed 6 bases, with 3 bases lying between them. The germline V gene has CDR1 LGHDT and CDR2 YNNKEL (reference sequence). This CDR3 has 12 amino acids. CDR3 region: CASSHTNSPLHF. DNA of the CDR3: TGTGCCAGCAGCCATACTAATTCACCCCTCCACTTT.

This clonotype was counted between two and nine times. This rearrangement joins TRBV2 to TRBJ2-2, with D possibly called TRBD1 or TRBD2 (5 bases each). Trimming removed 6 bases from V and 6 bases from J, with 5 bases in between. The CDR3 covers 11 residues. Germline-derived CDR1 and CDR2 are SNHLY and FYNNEI. The CDR3 region is CASRGAGELFF. DNA for the CDR3: TGTGCCAGCAGGGGGGCCGGGGAGCTGTTTTTT.

The chain links TRBV20-1 to TRBJ1-1; D unresolved. Germline V gene sequence: CDR1 DFQATT, CDR2 SNEGSKA (reference sequence). The CDR3 has 10 amino acids. V gave up 4 bases and J gave up 6 bases, with 6 bases separating them. The CDR3 loop reads CSAINPEAFF. DNA of the CDR3: TGCAGTGCTATTAACCCTGAAGCTTTCTTT.

The genes are TRBV12-3 or TRBV12-4 and TRBJ2-3; D unresolved. Between the trimmed V and J ends, which lost 3 bases and 4 bases, there was a span of 8 bases. The CDR3 runs to 13 residues. The CDR3 is CASSFGSADTQYF. CDR3 in DNA: TGTGCCAGCAGTTTTGGGTCCGCAGATACGCAGTATTTT.

At least ten counts were recorded for this clonotype. V usage is TRBV4-1 and J usage is TRBJ1-6; no reliable D call. Germline V gene sequence: CDR1 MGHRA, CDR2 YSYEKL. Trimming took off 3 bases at V and 0 bases at J, with 6 bases between the two ends. The CDR3 loop spans 15 amino acids. CDR3 sequence reads: CASSHGSSYNSPLHF. The CDR3 DNA reads as TGCGCCAGCAGCCACGGGAGCTCCTATAATTCACCCCTCCACTTT.

This clonotype turned up a few times. The CDR3 DNA is TGCAGCGTGATGGCAGCCAAAAACATTCAGTACTTC. Translating it yields CSVMAAKNIQYF. The chain employs TRBV29-1 and TRBJ2-4; D unresolved. V was clipped by 6 bases and J by 0 bases, with 6 bases between them. CDR3 length equals 12 residues. CDR1 SQVTM and CDR2 ANQGSEA come from the germline V gene.

There are many counts of this clonotype. The CDR3 is CASSFQSSGTSGRGSGANVLTF. CDR3 nucleotide sequence: TGTGCCAGCAGCTTCCAGTCCTCCGGGACTAGCGGGAGAGGCTCTGGGGCCAACGTCCTGACTTTC. The chain is built from TRBV7-2 and TRBJ2-6, with 14 bases that match TRBD2. This CDR3 contains 22 residues. The J segment lost 0 bases and the V segment lost 3 bases, leaving 13 bases of the junction unmatched. The V gene's germline CDR1 is SGHTA and CDR2 FQGNSA.

The chain uses TRBV5-6 and TRBJ2-2; D unresolved. The CDR3 runs to 14 residues. Looked up from germline, CDR1 is SGHDT and CDR2 is YYEEEE. V lost 1 base and J lost 6, with 10 bases in between. The CDR3 DNA sequence: TGTGCCAGCAGCTTGAGTCAGGCCCCCGGGGAGCTGTTTTTT. Its translation: CASSLSQAPGELFF.

This clonotype turned up a few times. This chain uses TRBV28 with TRBJ2-7; D uncertain. Germline V CDR1 and CDR2: MDHEN, SYDVKM. V dropped 5 bases and J dropped 2 bases, with 10 bases sitting between them. This CDR3 is built from 13 residues. The CDR3: CASSPPATYEQYF. CDR3 bases: TGTGCCAGCAGTCCTCCAGCAACCTACGAGCAGTACTTC.

This clonotype was detected only a few times. The V gene is TRBV12-3 or TRBV12-4, the J gene TRBJ2-3; D is undetermined. CDR3 size: 13 residues. V lost 0 bases to trimming and J lost 2 bases, with 3 bases between them. Here the CDR3 reads CASSLALTDTQYF. CDR3 in DNA: TGTGCCAGCAGTTTAGCGCTCACAGATACGCAGTATTTT.

The chain links TRBV10-3 to TRBJ1-2, with 10 bases that match TRBD1. Germline V gene data show CDR1 as ENHRY and CDR2 as SYGVKD. This CDR3 is 13 amino acids long. The CDR3 is CIISGDRGVGYTF. CDR3 DNA: TGTATCATCAGTGGGGACAGGGGTGTCGGCTACACCTTC.

In its sample, this clonotype was seen many times. The chain links TRBV27 to TRBJ2-1; 10 bases match TRBD2. CDR1 MNHEY and CDR2 SMNVEV come from the germline V gene (reference sequence). Trimming removed 2 bases from V and 5 bases from J; junction bases left unmatched: 6. CDR3 length equals 16 residues. The CDR3 spells CASSLGRLAGHNEQFF. In nucleotides, the CDR3 is TGTGCCAGCAGTTTAGGCAGACTAGCGGGTCACAATGAGCAGTTCTTC.

This clonotype came up many times. The rearrangement uses TRBV7-2 and TRBJ2-5; TRBD2 matches at 10 bases. The CDR3 runs 16 residues. CDR1 SGHTA and CDR2 FQGNSA come from the germline V gene. The junction had 8 bases not matched to a gene; V was cut back by 2 bases and J by 5 bases. The CDR3 DNA follows: TGTGCCAGCAGCTTAAGCGGGAGGGCCATGGGGGAGACCCAGTACTTC. Protein sequence: CASSLSGRAMGETQYF.

This clonotype was seen repeatedly, ten times or more. The CDR3 region is CASSLGGSNNQPQHF. In DNA, the CDR3 is TGTGCCAGCAGCTTAGGGGGTTCGAATAATCAGCCCCAGCATTTT. V usage is TRBV7-8 and J usage is TRBJ1-5; D remains ambiguous. Germline CDR1 reads SGHVS; CDR2 reads FQNEAQ. The length of the CDR3 is 15 residues. Trimming took 1 base from V and 4 from J, leaving 11 bases between them.

The V gene is TRBV5-1, the J gene TRBJ2-5; 10 positions agree with TRBD1. The trim removed 4 bases at V and 0 bases at J, leaving 3 bases unmatched. The CDR3 consists of 15 residues. Germline V lookup: CDR1 SGHRS, CDR2 YFSETQ. This CDR3 is CASSLGQGNQETQYF. The CDR3 DNA sequence: TGCGCCAGCAGCCTGGGACAGGGGAACCAAGAGACCCAGTACTTC.